Listed below are T cell receptor beta chains from one sample, sequenced in a study of T cells in Graves' hyperthyroidism and ophthalmopathy. MiXCR, run by TCRdb on the multiplex PCR reads, gives a single entry per CDR3 protein. This table holds a few hundred thousand distinct CDR3 sequences, approximately 21% found once. The sample comprised blood. These TCRs come from a man aged 25 to 40 with Graves' ophthalmopathy. The CDR3 runs from the conserved cysteine through the conserved F or W. The D gene is left open where the match is weak. Some rows have no size entry. The others give once, few or many, or a class for an expanded clone.

V	D	size	J	CDR3	DNA
TRBV3-1	TRBD1	many	TRBJ2-4	CASSQDTGGNIQYF	TGTGCCAGCAGCCAAGATACAGGGGGCAACATTCAGTACTTC
TRBV20-1	.	.	TRBJ1-1	CSAKQVNTEAFF	TGCAGTGCTAAACAAGTGAACACTGAAGCTTTCTTT
TRBV5-8	TRBD1	few	TRBJ2-1	CASSPRDRGYNEQFF	TGTGCCAGCAGTCCTCGGGACAGGGGGTACAATGAGCAGTTCTTC
TRBV5-1	.	many	TRBJ1-1	CASSLGGQNTEAFF	TGCGCCAGCAGCTTGGGGGGGCAGAACACTGAAGCTTTCTTT
TRBV7-6	TRBD2	few	TRBJ2-6	CASSFRLAGEYSGANVLTF	TGTGCCAGCAGCTTCCGTCTAGCGGGAGAGTACTCTGGGGCCAACGTCCTGACTTTC
TRBV20-1	.	few	TRBJ2-1	CSAPPGLGTYNEQFF	TGCAGTGCCCCCCCCGGACTGGGTACCTACAATGAGCAGTTCTTC
TRBV6-1	.	few	TRBJ2-5	CASRNSLTGETQYF	TGTGCCAGCAGAAACAGCCTTACGGGGGAGACCCAGTACTTC
TRBV5-1	TRBD1	many	TRBJ2-7	CASTDRAGYEQYF	TGCGCCAGCACAGACAGGGCGGGCTACGAGCAGTACTTC
TRBV7-9	.	few	TRBJ2-7	CASSTQSSYEQYF	TGTGCCAGCAGCACACAGAGCTCCTACGAGCAGTACTTC
TRBV20-1	TRBD1	.	TRBJ1-4	CSASEDRGEKLFF	TGCAGTGCTAGTGAGGACAGGGGTGAAAAACTGTTTTTT
TRBV14	.	.	TRBJ2-1	CASSQEVPISSYNEQFF	TGTGCCAGCAGCCAAGAGGTACCAATCAGCTCCTACAATGAGCAGTTCTTC
TRBV18	.	.	TRBJ2-1	CASSPREYNEQFF	TGTGCCAGCTCACCACGGGAGTACAATGAGCAGTTCTTC